One and the same sample provided the 21 T cell receptor beta chains below, sequenced in a study of T cell responses to AZD1222 COVID-19 vaccine. The assay was immunoSEQ multiplex PCR, and TCRdb's table has in-frame clones only and misses some. The sample records roughly 120,000 clones, 70% to 90% being singletons. The sequenced sample was peripheral blood, obtained on day 0 of AZD1222 vaccination. Receptor source: an adult in good health.

This sequence joins TRBV7-3 and TRBJ2-3; TRBD2 matches 7 bases. The V gene's germline CDR1 is SGHTA and CDR2 FQGTGA. This CDR3 comprises 14 residues. The ends lost 5 bases at V and 6 bases at J; junction bases unmatched: 8. This chain's CDR3 is CASSPTGGGDTQYF. The CDR3, as DNA: TGTGCCAGCAGCCCCACGGGGGGAGGGGATACGCAGTATTTT.

This clone was detected a few times. V is TRBV27 and J is TRBJ2-7, with D perhaps matching TRBD2 (5 bases). V lost 3 bases, J lost 2 bases, and 8 bases lay in between. This CDR3 has 13 residues. Germline values: CDR1 MNHEY, CDR2 SMNVEV (reference sequence). The CDR3 nucleotides are TGTGCCAGCAGTTTTGGGCGGGCCTACGAGCAGTACTTC. Protein sequence: CASSFGRAYEQYF.

This rearrangement joins TRBV7-3 to TRBJ2-2; D ambiguous. Per the germline V gene, CDR1 is SGHTA and CDR2 is FQGTGA. The CDR3 runs 14 residues. The V end was cut by 2 bases, the J end by 1 base, with 5 bases between. The CDR3, as DNA: TGTGCCAGCAGCTTAGGCCAGAACACCGGGGAGCTGTTTTTT. Protein product: CASSLGQNTGELFF.

The chain is built from TRBV27 and TRBJ1-1; the D gene is possibly TRBD1 (5 bases). The CDR3 covers 12 residues. CDR1 and CDR2 (germline): MNHEY, SMNVEV (reference sequence). V was trimmed by 1 base and J by 11 bases, leaving 11 bases between them. This CDR3 reads CASSLLGGRAFF. In DNA, the CDR3 is TGTGCCAGCAGTTTATTGGGGGGACGGGCTTTCTTT.

This clone occurred once. This chain connects TRBV7-2 to TRBJ1-2, with a possible D match to TRBD1 (5 bases). Germline lookup yields CDR1 SGHTA and CDR2 FQGNSA. V was clipped by 4 bases and J by 7 bases, with 10 bases between them. The CDR3 contains 12 residues. CDR3 sequence reads: CASSSTGGGYTF. As DNA, the CDR3 is TGTGCCAGCAGCTCGACGGGGGGTGGCTACACCTTC. The whole variable domain, remainder taken from reference TRBV7-2 and TRBJ1-2, is GAGVSQSPSNKVTEKGKDVELRCDPISGHTALYWYRQSLGQGLEFLIYFQGNSAPDKSGLPSDRFSAERTGGSVSTLTIQRTQQEDSAVYLCASSSTGGGYTFGSGTRLTVV.

The gene calls are TRBV19 and TRBJ2-5; the match to TRBD2 covers 8 bases. With 2 bases clipped from V and 2 bases from J, the junction kept 7 bases outside the gene matches. CDR3 length: 16 amino acids. CDR1 and CDR2 (germline): LNHDA, SQIVND (reference sequence). The CDR3 coding sequence is TGTGCCAGTAGTATATGGGCTAGCGGGCAACAAGAGACCCAGTACTTC. Its translation is CASSIWASGQQETQYF. Looking up the rest from reference TRBV19 and TRBJ2-5 gives the full variable domain: DGGITQSPKYLFRKEGQNVTLSCEQNLNHDAMYWYRQDPGQGLRLIYYSQIVNDFQKGDIAEGYSVSREKKESFPLTVTSAQKNPTAFYLCASSIWASGQQETQYFGPGTRLLVL.

The chain uses TRBV7-9 and TRBJ2-5; D perhaps matches TRBD2 (6 bases). This CDR3 spans 12 amino acids. Germline CDR1 reads SEHNR; CDR2 reads FQNEAQ (reference sequence). Trimming stripped 1 base from V and 13 bases from J, with 13 bases between. The CDR3 sequence: CASSLEWQEGYF. As DNA, the CDR3 is TGTGCCAGCAGCTTAGAGTGGCAGGAGGGGTACTTC.

The chain joins TRBV11-2 to TRBJ2-3; 15 nucleotides align to TRBD2. The CDR3 extends over 17 amino acids. Germline assignment: CDR1 SGHAT and CDR2 FQNNGV. Germline trimming cut 3 bases from V and 10 bases from J; bases unmatched to any gene: 11. CDR3 coding DNA: TGTGCCAGCAGCTTGGGACTAGCGGGGGGTAGGGGGTGGTCGCAGTATTTT. Translated: CASSLGLAGGRGWSQYF.

The CDR3 DNA sequence: TGTGCCAGTAGTATCGCGGCGGGGGCCACCTACGAGCAGTACTTC. It codes for CASSIAAGATYEQYF. This sequence joins TRBV19 and TRBJ2-7; possibly TRBD2 for D (7 bases). The CDR3 is 15 amino acids. Germline V CDR1 and CDR2: LNHDA, SQIVND (reference sequence). Between the trimmed V and J ends, which lost 3 bases and 2 bases, there was a span of 14 bases.

The J gene is TRBJ2-4, the V gene TRBV7-8; D ambiguous. The length of the CDR3 is 16 residues. Trimming shortened V by 1 base and J by 1 base, and 11 bases separated the two germline ends. CDR1 and CDR2 from the germline V gene are SGHVS and FQNEAQ. This CDR3 reads CASSLGWDLAKNIQYF. The DNA for the CDR3 is TGTGCCAGCAGCTTAGGGTGGGATCTCGCCAAAAACATTCAGTACTTC.

The chain has TRBV5-8 and TRBJ1-5; tentative D call: TRBD1 (6 bases). This CDR3 is 13 amino acids long. CDR1 and CDR2 from the germline V gene are SGHTS and YDEGEE. Trimming removed 4 bases from V and 9 bases from J, with 14 bases in between. CDR3 protein: CASSRNRGGPQHF. CDR3 in DNA: TGTGCCAGCAGCCGAAATAGGGGGGGGCCCCAGCATTTT.

The chain uses TRBV5-1 and TRBJ2-5; D is tentatively TRBD1 or TRBD2 (6 bases each). The CDR3 runs 16 residues. Trimming shortened V by 1 base and J by 4 bases, and 17 bases separated the two germline ends. Per germline, CDR1 SGHRS and CDR2 YFSETQ. The CDR3 region has the DNA TGCGCCAGCAGCTTGATAGCGAGCGGAGGGGGAGAGACCCAGTACTTC. Residues: CASSLIASGGGETQYF.

The chain links TRBV4-1 to TRBJ2-3; no clear D gene. Trimming pared 1 base from V and 4 bases from J, leaving 9 bases between. The CDR3 has 14 residues. Germline assignment: CDR1 MGHRA and CDR2 YSYEKL. CDR3 loop: CASSQVVEADTQYF. CDR3 DNA: TGCGCCAGCAGCCAAGTTGTGGAAGCAGATACGCAGTATTTT.

The J gene is TRBJ1-1, the V gene TRBV6-5, with D maybe TRBD1 (6 bases). Trimming removed 6 bases from V and 11 bases from J, with 19 bases in between. The length of the CDR3 is 13 residues. In germline, CDR1 is MNHEY, CDR2 SVGAGI. The CDR3 is CASSWGQGIMAFF. DNA of the CDR3: TGTGCCAGCAGCTGGGGCCAGGGGATTATGGCTTTCTTT.

V is TRBV7-2 and J is TRBJ2-1; no clear D gene. This CDR3 is built from 15 residues. From germline, CDR1 is SGHTA and CDR2 FQGNSA. V dropped 5 bases and J dropped 4 bases, with 15 bases sitting between them. CDR3 bases: TGTGCCAGCAGCCTCACACCGGGCGCGTACAATGAGCAGTTCTTC. Translating it yields CASSLTPGAYNEQFF. Using reference TRBV7-2 and TRBJ2-1 for the parts outside the CDR3, the full variable domain is GAGVSQSPSNKVTEKGKDVELRCDPISGHTALYWYRQSLGQGLEFLIYFQGNSAPDKSGLPSDRFSAERTGGSVSTLTIQRTQQEDSAVYLCASSLTPGAYNEQFFGPGTRLTVL.

To note about this clone: Other DNA sequences within the sample encode an identical CDR3. The rearrangement links TRBV5-1 to TRBJ2-7; D is ambiguous. There are 13 residues in the CDR3. Germline values: CDR1 SGHRS, CDR2 YFSETQ. Deletions cut 0 bases from V and 3 bases from J, with 7 bases between. CDR3 in DNA: TGCGCCAGCAGCTTGGAGGGCAGCTACGAGCAGTACTTC. Protein sequence: CASSLEGSYEQYF.

This sequence joins TRBV10-3 and TRBJ1-6, with a possible D match to TRBD1 (6 bases). The V and J ends lost 10 bases and 0 bases respectively, with 10 bases between them. The CDR3 sequence is 14 residues long. Germline values: CDR1 ENHRY, CDR2 SYGVKD. The CDR3 reads CARRGGSYNSPLHF. In DNA form, the CDR3 reads TGTGCCAGGCGAGGGGGCTCCTATAATTCACCCCTCCACTTT.

The V and J genes are TRBV19 and TRBJ2-1, with D possibly matching TRBD2 (5 bases). The CDR3 length is 15 residues. Germline CDR1 reads LNHDA; CDR2 reads SQIVND (reference sequence). V was clipped by 6 bases and J by 0 bases, with 12 bases between them. The CDR3 coding sequence is TGTGCCAGTAGGGCCTTAAGCGGCTCCTACAATGAGCAGTTCTTC. Protein: CASRALSGSYNEQFF.

This rearrangement joins TRBV19 to TRBJ1-1; TRBD1 matches at 12 bases. Germline trimming cut 6 bases from V and 7 bases from J; bases unmatched to any gene: 9. The germline CDR1 and CDR2 sequences are LNHDA and SQIVND (reference sequence). The CDR3 is 15 residues long. CDR3 DNA sequence: TGTGCCAGTAGGGGACAGGGGGCGGGCGAGGATGAAGCTTTCTTT. It specifies CASRGQGAGEDEAFF.

V usage is TRBV9 and J usage is TRBJ1-2, with D unresolved. CDR1 and CDR2 from the germline V gene are SGDLS and YYNGEE. CDR3 length equals 11 residues. The V end was cut by 5 bases, the J end by 0 bases, with 2 bases between. CDR3 nucleotides: TGTGCCAGCAGGGCTAACTATGGCTACACCTTC. As protein: CASRANYGYTF.

This chain joins TRBV9 and TRBJ2-2, with D perhaps TRBD1 (6 bases). Germline values: CDR1 SGDLS, CDR2 YYNGEE. Trimming shortened V by 2 bases and J by 2 bases, and 10 bases separated the two germline ends. CDR3 length: 15 residues. CDR3 in amino acids: CASSVRQANTGELFF. The DNA for the CDR3 is TGTGCCAGCAGCGTCCGACAGGCCAACACCGGGGAGCTGTTTTTT.